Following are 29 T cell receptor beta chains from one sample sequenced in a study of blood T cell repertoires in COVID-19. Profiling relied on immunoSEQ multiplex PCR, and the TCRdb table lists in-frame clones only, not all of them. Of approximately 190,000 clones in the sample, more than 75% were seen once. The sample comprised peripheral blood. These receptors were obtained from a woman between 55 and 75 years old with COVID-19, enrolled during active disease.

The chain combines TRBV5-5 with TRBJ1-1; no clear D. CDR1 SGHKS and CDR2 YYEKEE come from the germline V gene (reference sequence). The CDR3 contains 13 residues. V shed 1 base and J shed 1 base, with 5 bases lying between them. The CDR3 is CASSLLENTEAFF. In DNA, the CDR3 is TGTGCCAGCAGCTTGCTAGAGAACACTGAAGCTTTCTTT.

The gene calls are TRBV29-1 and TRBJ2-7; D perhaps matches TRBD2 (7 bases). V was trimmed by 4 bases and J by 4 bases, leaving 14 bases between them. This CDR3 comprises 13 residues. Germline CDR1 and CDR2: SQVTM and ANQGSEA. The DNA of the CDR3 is TGCAGCGTTGTTTGGGGGGGGCTTTACGAGCAGTACTTC. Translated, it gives CSVVWGGLYEQYF.

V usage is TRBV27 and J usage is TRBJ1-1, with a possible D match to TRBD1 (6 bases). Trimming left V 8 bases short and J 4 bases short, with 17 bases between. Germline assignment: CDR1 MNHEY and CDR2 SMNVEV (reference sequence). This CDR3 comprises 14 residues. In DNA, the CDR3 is TGTGCCAGCCTCCAACAGGGTACAAGCACTGAAGCTTTCTTT. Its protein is CASLQQGTSTEAFF.

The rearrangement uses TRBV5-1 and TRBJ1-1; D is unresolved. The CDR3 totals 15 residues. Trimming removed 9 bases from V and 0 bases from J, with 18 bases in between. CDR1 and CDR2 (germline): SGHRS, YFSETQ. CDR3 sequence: CATAREPGLNTEAFF. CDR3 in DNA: TGCGCCACGGCACGGGAGCCAGGATTGAACACTGAAGCTTTCTTT.

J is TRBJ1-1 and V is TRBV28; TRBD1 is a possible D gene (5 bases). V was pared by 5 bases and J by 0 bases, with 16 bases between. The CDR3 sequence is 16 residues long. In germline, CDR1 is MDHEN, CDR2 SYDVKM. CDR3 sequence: CASSGPTAKLNTEAFF. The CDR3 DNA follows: TGTGCCAGCAGTGGTCCGACAGCGAAACTGAACACTGAAGCTTTCTTT.

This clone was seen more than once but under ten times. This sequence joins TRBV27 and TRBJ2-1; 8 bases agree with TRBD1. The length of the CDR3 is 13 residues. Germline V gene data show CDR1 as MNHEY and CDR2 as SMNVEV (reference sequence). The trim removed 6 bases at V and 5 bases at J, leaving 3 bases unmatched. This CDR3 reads CASRETGDNEQFF. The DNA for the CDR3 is TGTGCCAGCAGAGAGACAGGGGACAATGAGCAGTTCTTC.

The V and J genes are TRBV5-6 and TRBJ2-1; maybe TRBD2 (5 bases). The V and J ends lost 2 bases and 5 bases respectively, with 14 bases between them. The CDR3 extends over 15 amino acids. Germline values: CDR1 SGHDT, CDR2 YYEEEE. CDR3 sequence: CASSFGVVFNNEQFF. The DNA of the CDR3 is TGTGCCAGCAGCTTCGGGGTAGTATTCAACAATGAGCAGTTCTTC.

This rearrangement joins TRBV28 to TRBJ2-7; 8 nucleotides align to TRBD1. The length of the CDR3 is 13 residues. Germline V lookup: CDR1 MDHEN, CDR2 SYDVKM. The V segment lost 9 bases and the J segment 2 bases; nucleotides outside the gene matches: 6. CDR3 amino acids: CASRTGLAYEQYF. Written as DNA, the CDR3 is TGTGCCAGTAGGACAGGGCTCGCCTACGAGCAGTACTTC.

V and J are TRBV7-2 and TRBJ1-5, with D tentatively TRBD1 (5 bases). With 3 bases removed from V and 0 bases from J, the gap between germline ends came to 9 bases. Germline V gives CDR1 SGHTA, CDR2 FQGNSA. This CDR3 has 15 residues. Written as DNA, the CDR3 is TGTGCCAGCAGCTTGGACAACTTTAGCAATCAGCCCCAGCATTTT. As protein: CASSLDNFSNQPQHF.

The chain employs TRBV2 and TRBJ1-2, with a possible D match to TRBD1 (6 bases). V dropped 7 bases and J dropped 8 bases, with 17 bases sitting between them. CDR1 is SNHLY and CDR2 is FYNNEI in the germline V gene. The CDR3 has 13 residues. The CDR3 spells CASTRRGRGGYTF. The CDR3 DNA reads TGTGCCAGCACCCGACGAGGGAGGGGGGGCTACACCTTC.

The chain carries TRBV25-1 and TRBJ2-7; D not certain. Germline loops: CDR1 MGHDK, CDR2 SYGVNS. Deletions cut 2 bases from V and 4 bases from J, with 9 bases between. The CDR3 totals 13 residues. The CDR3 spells CASSEAAGYEQYV. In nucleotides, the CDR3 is TGTGCCAGCAGTGAAGCTGCCGGGTACGAGCAGTACGTC.

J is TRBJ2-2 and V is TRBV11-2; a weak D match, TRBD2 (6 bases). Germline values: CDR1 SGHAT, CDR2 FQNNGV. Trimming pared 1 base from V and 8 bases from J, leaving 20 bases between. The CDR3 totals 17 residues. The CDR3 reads CASSLGHGIPGTGELFF. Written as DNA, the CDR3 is TGTGCCAGCAGCTTAGGTCATGGGATTCCGGGGACTGGGGAGCTGTTTTTT.

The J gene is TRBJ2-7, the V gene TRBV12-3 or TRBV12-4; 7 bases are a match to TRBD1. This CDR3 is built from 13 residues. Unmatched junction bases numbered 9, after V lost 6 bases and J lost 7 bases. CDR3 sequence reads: CASSDTRTGEQYF. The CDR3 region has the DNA TGTGCCAGCAGCGACACTCGGACAGGAGAGCAGTACTTC.

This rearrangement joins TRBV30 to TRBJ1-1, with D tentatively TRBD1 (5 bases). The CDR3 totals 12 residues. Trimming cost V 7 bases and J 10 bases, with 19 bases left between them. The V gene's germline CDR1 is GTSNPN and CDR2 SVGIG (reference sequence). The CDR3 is CASTTDGGLAFF. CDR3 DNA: TGTGCCTCGACTACTGACGGGGGTTTAGCTTTCTTT.

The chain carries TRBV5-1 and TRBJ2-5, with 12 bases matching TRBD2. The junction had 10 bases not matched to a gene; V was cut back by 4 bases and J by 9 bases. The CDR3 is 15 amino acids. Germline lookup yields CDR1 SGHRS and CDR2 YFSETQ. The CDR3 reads CASSPDSSGGEPQYF. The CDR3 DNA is TGCGCCAGCAGCCCCGACTCTAGCGGGGGGGAGCCCCAGTACTTC.

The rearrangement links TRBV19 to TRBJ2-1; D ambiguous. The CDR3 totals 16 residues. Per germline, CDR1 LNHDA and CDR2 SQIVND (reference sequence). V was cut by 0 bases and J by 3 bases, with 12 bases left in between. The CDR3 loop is CASSIDRGSFYNEQFF. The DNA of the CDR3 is TGTGCCAGTAGTATAGATCGCGGCTCGTTCTACAATGAGCAGTTCTTC. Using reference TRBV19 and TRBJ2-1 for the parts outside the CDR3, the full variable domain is DGGITQSPKYLFRKEGQNVTLSCEQNLNHDAMYWYRQDPGQGLRLIYYSQIVNDFQKGDIAEGYSVSREKKESFPLTVTSAQKNPTAFYLCASSIDRGSFYNEQFFGPGTRLTVL.

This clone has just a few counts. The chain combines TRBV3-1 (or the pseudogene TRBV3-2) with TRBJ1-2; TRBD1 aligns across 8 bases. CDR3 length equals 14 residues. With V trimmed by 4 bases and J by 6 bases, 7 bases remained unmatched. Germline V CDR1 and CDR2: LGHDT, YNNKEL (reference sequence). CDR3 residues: CASSPNGQGDGYTF. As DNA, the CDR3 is TGTGCCAGCAGCCCCAACGGACAGGGAGATGGCTACACCTTC.

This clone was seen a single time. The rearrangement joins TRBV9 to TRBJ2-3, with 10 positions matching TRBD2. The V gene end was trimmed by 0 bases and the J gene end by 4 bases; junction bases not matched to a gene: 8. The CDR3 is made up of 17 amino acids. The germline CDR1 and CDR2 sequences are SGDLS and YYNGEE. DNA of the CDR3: TGTGCCAGCAGCGTAGTGTCTAGCGGGGGTGGGGCAGATACGCAGTATTTT. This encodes CASSVVSSGGGADTQYF.

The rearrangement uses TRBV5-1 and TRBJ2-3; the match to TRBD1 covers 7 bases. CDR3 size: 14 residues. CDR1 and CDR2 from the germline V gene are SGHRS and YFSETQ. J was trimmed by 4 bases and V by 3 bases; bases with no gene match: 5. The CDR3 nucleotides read TGCGCCAGCAGCTCGACGACAGGGTCAGATACGCAGTATTTT. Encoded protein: CASSSTTGSDTQYF.

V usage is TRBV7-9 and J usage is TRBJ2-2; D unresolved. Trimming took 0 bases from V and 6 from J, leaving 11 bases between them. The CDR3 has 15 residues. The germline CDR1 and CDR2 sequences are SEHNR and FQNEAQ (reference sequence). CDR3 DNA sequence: TGTGCCAGCAGCTTAGCCGCGCGGTTGGCCGGGGAGCTGTTTTTT. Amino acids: CASSLAARLAGELFF.

The CDR3 loop is CATSDSGTGVTGELFF. The CDR3 nucleotides read TGTGCCACCAGTGACTCCGGGACAGGGGTTACCGGGGAGCTGTTTTTT. The gene calls are TRBV24-1 and TRBJ2-2, with 10 bases identical to TRBD1. The CDR3 has 16 amino acids. Germline values: CDR1 KGHDR, CDR2 SFDVKD. V gave up 4 bases and J gave up 5 bases; unmatched junction bases: 6.

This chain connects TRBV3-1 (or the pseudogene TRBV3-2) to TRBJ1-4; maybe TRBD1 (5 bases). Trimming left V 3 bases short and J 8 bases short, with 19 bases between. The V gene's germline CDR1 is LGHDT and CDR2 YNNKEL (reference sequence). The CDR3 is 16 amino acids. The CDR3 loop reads CASSHPTRGVGEKLFF. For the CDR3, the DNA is TGTGCCAGCAGCCACCCGACGCGGGGGGTAGGGGAAAAACTGTTTTTT.

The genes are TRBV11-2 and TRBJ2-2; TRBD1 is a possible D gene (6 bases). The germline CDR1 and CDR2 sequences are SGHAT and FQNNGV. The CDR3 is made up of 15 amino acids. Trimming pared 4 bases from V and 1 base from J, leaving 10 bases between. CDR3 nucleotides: TGTGCCAGCAGCTCGTTCAGGGGGAACACCGGGGAGCTGTTTTTT. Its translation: CASSSFRGNTGELFF.

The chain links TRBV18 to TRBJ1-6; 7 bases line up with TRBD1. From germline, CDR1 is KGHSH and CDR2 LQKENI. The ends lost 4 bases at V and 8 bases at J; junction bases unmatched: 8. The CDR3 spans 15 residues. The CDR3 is CASSLKTGVDSPLHF. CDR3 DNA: TGTGCCAGCTCACTTAAAACAGGGGTTGATTCACCCCTCCACTTT.

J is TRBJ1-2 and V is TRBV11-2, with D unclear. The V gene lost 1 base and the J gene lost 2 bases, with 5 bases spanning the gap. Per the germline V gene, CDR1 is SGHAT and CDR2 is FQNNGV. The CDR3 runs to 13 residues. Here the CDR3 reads CASSLAQNYGYTF. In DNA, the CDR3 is TGTGCCAGCAGCTTAGCCCAAAACTATGGCTACACCTTC. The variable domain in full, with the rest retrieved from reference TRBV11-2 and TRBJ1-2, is EAGVAQSPRYKIIEKRQSVAFWCNPISGHATLYWYQQILGQGPKLLIQFQNNGVVDDSQLPKDRFSAERLKGVDSTLKIQPAKLEDSAVYLCASSLAQNYGYTFGSGTRLTVV.

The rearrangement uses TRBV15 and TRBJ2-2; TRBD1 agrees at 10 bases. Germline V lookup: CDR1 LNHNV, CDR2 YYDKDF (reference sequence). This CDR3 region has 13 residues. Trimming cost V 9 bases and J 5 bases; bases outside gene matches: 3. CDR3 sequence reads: CATRTGGTGELFF. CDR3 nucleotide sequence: TGTGCCACACGGACAGGGGGTACCGGGGAGCTGTTTTTT.

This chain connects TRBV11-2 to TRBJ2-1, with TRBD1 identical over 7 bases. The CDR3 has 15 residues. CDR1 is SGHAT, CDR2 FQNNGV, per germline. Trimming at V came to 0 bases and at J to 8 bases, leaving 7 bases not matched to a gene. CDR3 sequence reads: CASSLDGDRVDEQFF. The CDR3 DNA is TGTGCCAGCAGCTTAGATGGCGACAGGGTGGATGAGCAGTTCTTC.

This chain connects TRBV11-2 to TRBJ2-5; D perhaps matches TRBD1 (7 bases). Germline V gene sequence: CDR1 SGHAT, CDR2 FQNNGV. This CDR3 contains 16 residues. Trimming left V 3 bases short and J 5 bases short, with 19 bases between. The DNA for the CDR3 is TGTGCCAGCAGCTTGGGACAGATGGTGGCGGGGGAGACCCAGTACTTC. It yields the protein CASSLGQMVAGETQYF.

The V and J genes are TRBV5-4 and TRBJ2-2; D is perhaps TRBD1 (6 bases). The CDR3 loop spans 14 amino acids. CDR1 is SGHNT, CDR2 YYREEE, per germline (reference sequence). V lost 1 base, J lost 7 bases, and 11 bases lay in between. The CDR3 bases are TGTGCCAGCAGCTTGTCCAGGGGCAGCGGGGAGCTGTTTTTT. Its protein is CASSLSRGSGELFF.